This TCR beta chain was obtained from a study of Graves' ophthalmopathy and Graves' hyperthyroidism. This clonotype was seen many times. The TCR beta CDR3 regions underwent amplification from RNA transcripts. Second-round multiplex PCR followed a first-round RT-PCR using HTBI primers. MiXCR, run by TCRdb on the multiplex PCR reads, gives a single entry per CDR3 protein. The sample gives about 340,000 distinct CDR3 sequences, roughly a sixth of which show up once; roughly an eighth is in the top ten. This CDR3 comprises 15 residues. V lost 5 bases to trimming and J lost 2 bases, with 15 bases between them. From germline, CDR1 is MNHEY and CDR2 SVGAGI.

This sequence originates from an adult man with Graves' ophthalmopathy. What was sequenced was peripheral blood. The V and J genes are TRBV6-5 and TRBJ2-5, with no clear D. In DNA, the CDR3 is TGTGCCAGCAGTAGTTTCAGCGCGCCTCAAGAGACCCAGTACTTC. The encoded protein is CASSSFSAPQETQYF.